These 21 T cell receptor beta chains were all obtained from the same sample, sequenced in a study of blood T cell repertoires in COVID-19. The protocol was immunoSEQ multiplex PCR, while the TCRdb copy is restricted to in-frame clones and leaves out a portion. The data show roughly 250,000 clones, with approximately 87% seen just once and around 9.1% held by the top ten. Sequencing was performed on peripheral blood. The receptors were gathered from a human donor in a cohort sampled during active COVID-19.

The J gene is TRBJ1-1, the V gene TRBV2, with D uncertain. Trimming left V 7 bases short and J 8 bases short, with 20 bases between. The CDR3 is 14 amino acids. CDR1 is SNHLY and CDR2 is FYNNEI in the germline V gene. The CDR3 bases are TGTGCCAGCACTATATCCTGGGGTGGGAGAGAAGCTTTCTTT. Translating gives CASTISWGGREAFF.

The chain carries TRBV19 and TRBJ1-2; TRBD1 matches 8 bases. CDR1 and CDR2 from the germline V gene are LNHDA and SQIVND (reference sequence). The CDR3 loop spans 14 amino acids. V shed 6 bases and J 4 bases; nucleotides not matched to a gene: 7. The CDR3, as DNA: TGTGCCAGTAGACCACAGGGGGGTTCCTATGGCTACACCTTC. It codes for CASRPQGGSYGYTF.

The chain couples TRBV27 to TRBJ1-1; no clear D. This CDR3 has 13 amino acids. V lost 7 bases, J lost 0 bases, and 9 bases lay in between. The germline V gene encodes CDR1 MNHEY and CDR2 SMNVEV (reference sequence). This chain's CDR3 is CASTGEMNTEAFF. The CDR3 nucleotides read TGTGCCAGCACTGGGGAGATGAACACTGAAGCTTTCTTT.

This chain connects TRBV12-3 or TRBV12-4 to TRBJ2-3; D ambiguous. This CDR3 contains 11 residues. V lost 6 bases, J lost 4 bases, and 5 bases lay in between. The CDR3 bases are TGTGCCAGCAGCTCCCCAGATACGCAGTATTTT. Translated: CASSSPDTQYF.

The rearrangement joins TRBV15 to TRBJ2-3, with 8 bases lining up with TRBD2. Looked up from germline, CDR1 is LNHNV and CDR2 is YYDKDF (reference sequence). This CDR3 contains 16 residues. V trimming: 3 bases; J trimming: 0 bases; junction bases outside the gene matches: 5. As DNA, the CDR3 is TGTGCCACCAGCAGGGGGCTAGCGGGTAGCACAGATACGCAGTATTTT. Amino acids: CATSRGLAGSTDTQYF.

This clone has only one observation. The CDR3 nucleotides are TGTGCCACCAGCAGGGGACAGGGCACAGATACGCAGTATTTT. Translated: CATSRGQGTDTQYF. The chain couples TRBV15 to TRBJ2-3; TRBD1 aligns across 8 bases. This CDR3 region has 14 residues. V shed 3 bases, J shed 1 base, and the junction held 0 bases outside the gene matches. Germline V gene lookup returns CDR1 LNHNV and CDR2 YYDKDF (reference sequence). The full variable domain, completed using reference TRBV15 and TRBJ2-3, is DAMVIQNPRYQVTQFGKPVTLSCSQTLNHNVMYWYQQKSSQAPKLLFHYYDKDFNNEADTPDNFQSRRPNTSFCFLDIRSPGLGDTAMYLCATSRGQGTDTQYFGPGTRLTVL.

The chain couples TRBV12-5 to TRBJ1-1; D remains unclear. This CDR3 has 13 amino acids. V lost 6 bases and J 1 base, leaving 9 bases between the germline ends. In germline, CDR1 is LGHNT, CDR2 FRNRAP. The CDR3 here is CASGQTENTEAFF. In DNA form, the CDR3 reads TGTGCTAGTGGCCAAACAGAGAACACTGAAGCTTTCTTT.

The J gene is TRBJ1-1, the V gene TRBV6-5; 7 bases match TRBD1. J was trimmed by 11 bases and V by 6 bases; bases with no gene match: 9. Germline V lookup: CDR1 MNHEY, CDR2 SVGAGI. The CDR3 contains 12 residues. Written as DNA, the CDR3 is TGTGCCAGCAGCATAAACAGGGGACAGGCTTTCTTT. This codes for CASSINRGQAFF.

DNA for the CDR3: TGTGCCAGCAGCGATAGCTCCTACGAGCAGTACTTC. As protein: CASSDSSYEQYF. The chain is built from TRBV7-6 and TRBJ2-7, with no clear D. The CDR3 sequence is 12 residues long. Germline V lookup: CDR1 SGHVS, CDR2 FNYEAQ. Trimming removed 5 bases at V and 0 bases at J, with 5 bases between.

The chain uses TRBV3-1 (or the pseudogene TRBV3-2) and TRBJ2-1; 7 bases align to TRBD2. Unmatched junction bases numbered 12, after V lost 4 bases and J lost 6 bases. Germline CDR1 is LGHDT and CDR2 is YNNKEL (reference sequence). The CDR3 consists of 16 residues. Here the CDR3 reads CASSRSAGVEVNEQFF. DNA of the CDR3: TGTGCCAGCAGCCGTTCGGCGGGAGTGGAAGTCAATGAGCAGTTCTTC.

V usage is TRBV6-5 and J usage is TRBJ2-4; TRBD1 is a possible D gene (6 bases). Trimming shortened V by 6 bases and J by 9 bases, and 18 bases separated the two germline ends. The CDR3 runs 14 residues. Germline CDR1 and CDR2: MNHEY and SVGAGI. Here the CDR3 reads CASRSSGAFGIQYF. CDR3 DNA: TGTGCCAGCAGGTCTTCAGGGGCTTTCGGCATTCAGTACTTC.

This sequence joins TRBV7-2 and TRBJ1-3, with a tentative D call TRBD1 (5 bases). Looked up from germline, CDR1 is SGHTA and CDR2 is FQGNSA. The CDR3 consists of 15 residues. Trimming pared 5 bases from V and 8 bases from J, leaving 19 bases between. CDR3 amino acids: CASSPGTSPGDTIYF. The CDR3 coding sequence is TGTGCCAGCAGCCCAGGGACTTCACCTGGGGACACCATATATTTT.

This chain uses TRBV2 with TRBJ1-1; 9 bases are a match to TRBD1. J gave up 1 base and V 6 bases, and 3 bases lay outside the gene matches. CDR3 length: 14 amino acids. Germline lookup yields CDR1 SNHLY and CDR2 FYNNEI. DNA for the CDR3: TGTGCCAGCAGAATACAGGGGGCGAACACTGAAGCTTTCTTT. Protein: CASRIQGANTEAFF.

The chain uses TRBV2 and TRBJ1-1; D may be TRBD1 (5 bases). CDR3 length equals 15 residues. V lost 4 bases and J lost 1, with 13 bases in between. CDR1 SNHLY and CDR2 FYNNEI come from the germline V gene. The CDR3 DNA sequence: TGTGCCAGCAGTGGGACAACCCAGTGGAACACTGAAGCTTTCTTT. It yields the protein CASSGTTQWNTEAFF.

The chain links TRBV5-5 to TRBJ2-7, with 7 bases lining up with TRBD1. Trimming cost V 4 bases and J 2 bases; bases outside gene matches: 9. The CDR3 totals 15 residues. Per germline, CDR1 SGHKS and CDR2 YYEKEE (reference sequence). CDR3 nucleotides: TGTGCCAGCAGCATACCGGGACAGAGAGCCTACGAGCAGTACTTC. Residues: CASSIPGQRAYEQYF.

For this clone: The same CDR3 can be traced to other DNA sequences in this sample. The chain joins TRBV2 to TRBJ1-5, with a possible D match to TRBD1 (5 bases). V lost 2 bases to trimming and J lost 2 bases, with 7 bases between them. Germline values: CDR1 SNHLY, CDR2 FYNNEI. This CDR3 comprises 14 residues. The CDR3 region is CASSELGGNQPQHF. CDR3 in DNA: TGTGCCAGCAGTGAACTAGGGGGCAATCAGCCCCAGCATTTT.

The gene calls are TRBV18 and TRBJ2-1; 9 positions agree with TRBD1. V gave up 6 bases and J gave up 7 bases; unmatched junction bases: 4. Germline values: CDR1 KGHSH, CDR2 LQKENI. The CDR3 covers 13 residues. The CDR3 region has the DNA TGTGCCAGCTCCCCGGACAGGGGAAATGAGCAGTTCTTC. It specifies CASSPDRGNEQFF.

V gene TRBV18 combines with J gene TRBJ2-4, with D possibly being TRBD1 (6 bases). Germline lookup yields CDR1 KGHSH and CDR2 LQKENI. With 5 bases removed from V and 0 bases from J, the gap between germline ends came to 14 bases. The CDR3 runs to 16 residues. This CDR3 reads CASSSGQSLAKNIQYF. CDR3 coding DNA: TGTGCCAGCTCATCAGGACAGAGTTTAGCCAAAAACATTCAGTACTTC. The complete variable domain, with remaining parts taken from reference TRBV18 and TRBJ2-4, reads NAGVMQNPRHLVRRRGQEARLRCSPMKGHSHVYWYRQLPEEGLKFMVYLQKENIIDESGMPKERFSAEFPKEGPSILRIQQVVRGDSAAYFCASSSGQSLAKNIQYFGAGTRLSVL.

The chain carries TRBV28 and TRBJ2-7; the match to TRBD2 covers 9 bases. Germline CDR1 reads MDHEN; CDR2 reads SYDVKM. With V trimmed by 6 bases and J by 2 bases, 8 bases remained unmatched. CDR3 length: 15 amino acids. Here the CDR3 reads CASSAGLAPTYEQYF. For the CDR3, the DNA is TGTGCCAGCAGCGCAGGACTAGCGCCAACCTACGAGCAGTACTTC. Complete variable domain (other parts from reference TRBV28 and TRBJ2-7): DVKVTQSSRYLVKRTGEKVFLECVQDMDHENMFWYRQDPGLGLRLIYFSYDVKMKEKGDIPEGYSVSREKKERFSLILESASTNQTSMYLCASSAGLAPTYEQYFGPGTRLTVT.

V and J are TRBV5-4 and TRBJ2-3, with D perhaps matching TRBD1 (5 bases). The CDR3 contains 15 residues. Germline V gives CDR1 SGHNT, CDR2 YYREEE (reference sequence). Trimming stripped 0 bases from V and 4 bases from J, with 12 bases between. Written as DNA, the CDR3 is TGTGCCAGCAGCTTGGAAAACCTCAGGGCAGATACGCAGTATTTT. The encoded protein is CASSLENLRADTQYF. The full variable domain, its missing parts supplied by reference TRBV5-4 and TRBJ2-3, is ETGVTQSPTHLIKTRGQQVTLRCSSQSGHNTVSWYQQALGQGPQFIFQYYREEENGRGNFPPRFSGLQFPNYSSELNVNALELDDSALYLCASSLENLRADTQYFGPGTRLTVL.

The chain joins TRBV6-5 to TRBJ1-6; maybe TRBD1 (6 bases). Per germline, CDR1 MNHEY and CDR2 SVGAGI. V lost 8 bases, J lost 2 bases, and 13 bases lay in between. CDR3 size: 15 residues. This chain's CDR3 is CASYTGNTYNSPLHF. CDR3 nucleotides: TGTGCCAGCTACACAGGGAATACCTATAATTCACCCCTCCACTTT.